The 32 T cell receptor beta chains below come from one sample, sequenced in a study of regulatory T cells in long-lasting Graves disease. According to the study, TCR beta libraries were built with iRepertoire HTBI primers and CDR3-region Arm-PCR. TCRdb called the multiplex PCR reads again in MiXCR, with one record for every CDR3 protein. Here the sample spans some 370,000 distinct CDR3 sequences, 20% to 25% being singletons. Regarding time point: persistent/refractory GD, antithyroid drugs over 5 years with positive TRAb. After RNA was extracted from PBMCs, the TCR library was made from it. The material was peripheral blood mononuclear cells (PBMCs), obtained when the disease was refractory, from a patient treated with antithyroid drugs. The origin of the receptors is a female donor with Graves disease.

The chain carries TRBV6-1 and TRBJ2-7; D gene unclear. The CDR3 contains 14 residues. Germline values: CDR1 MNHNS, CDR2 SASEGT. Trimming cost V 5 bases and J 5 bases, with 16 bases left between them. In nucleotides, the CDR3 is TGTGCCAGCAGTCCGACCTGGTATTTCGACGAGCAGTACTTC. This encodes CASSPTWYFDEQYF.

This clonotype was observed a handful of times. The chain is built from TRBV25-1 and TRBJ1-2; the D gene is possibly TRBD1 (5 bases). Trimming removed 1 base from V and 3 bases from J, with 12 bases in between. This CDR3 spans 15 amino acids. The germline V gene encodes CDR1 MGHDK and CDR2 SYGVNS. CDR3 residues: CASSESGREDYGYTF. In DNA, the CDR3 is TGTGCCAGCAGTGAATCTGGCAGGGAGGACTATGGCTACACCTTC.

V is TRBV7-3 and J is TRBJ2-2; D is ambiguous. This CDR3 has 14 residues. From germline, CDR1 is SGHTA and CDR2 FQGTGA. The germline V and J ends were trimmed by 5 bases and 0 bases, with 7 bases remaining between them. Here the CDR3 reads CASSQQANTGELFF. CDR3 bases: TGTGCCAGCAGCCAGCAGGCGAACACCGGGGAGCTGTTTTTT.

The J gene is TRBJ2-7, the V gene TRBV28; D might be TRBD1 (5 bases). The ends were cut back, 7 bases at V and 3 bases at J, with 7 bases in the middle. From germline, CDR1 is MDHEN and CDR2 SYDVKM. This CDR3 region has 11 residues. The CDR3 reads CASTTVYEQYF. CDR3 DNA sequence: TGTGCCAGCACGACAGTCTACGAGCAGTACTTC.

In its sample, this clonotype was seen a few times. Compared with germline, one end of the junction differs, possibly owing to a read error. DNA for the CDR3: TGTGCCGGCAGTTTTCGGGCGCGGGGCACTGAAGCTTTCTTT. The encoded protein is CAGSFRARGTEAFF. The rearrangement uses TRBV27 and TRBJ1-1; D is unresolved. Germline values: CDR1 MNHEY, CDR2 SMNVEV (reference sequence). The CDR3 contains 14 residues.

The chain joins TRBV30 to TRBJ2-7; tentatively, D is TRBD2 (7 bases). The CDR3 has 12 amino acids. The V end lost 8 bases, the J end lost 7 bases, and 18 bases lay between the germline ends. Germline values: CDR1 GTSNPN, CDR2 SVGIG (reference sequence). The CDR3 loop is CAQEGGAREQYF. In DNA, the CDR3 is TGTGCCCAAGAGGGGGGGGCGCGTGAGCAGTACTTC.

In regard to this clonotype: Being one base from a much bigger clone, this may be a read error. The DNA for the CDR3 is TGTGCCAGCAGTCGCCTCTCCTACGAGCAGTACTTC. It specifies CASSRLSYEQYF. This rearrangement joins TRBV28 to TRBJ2-7; D gene uncertain. V was clipped by 5 bases and J by 0 bases, with 5 bases between them. This CDR3 region has 12 residues. CDR1 and CDR2 from the germline V gene are MDHEN and SYDVKM.

This clonotype has only a few counts. The chain joins TRBV2 to TRBJ2-1; 14 nucleotides agree with TRBD2. V lost 9 bases and J lost 8; bases outside the gene matches: 0. The germline gives CDR1 SNHLY, CDR2 FYNNEI. The CDR3 runs to 12 residues. CDR3 in amino acids: CARGLAGDEQFF. The CDR3 coding sequence is TGTGCCAGGGGACTAGCGGGAGATGAGCAGTTCTTC.

This clonotype appeared many times. CDR3 DNA: TGTGCCAGCAGTGGAGGACCTTTTGTCGAAACTGAAGCTTTCTTT. Protein sequence: CASSGGPFVETEAFF. The chain combines TRBV28 with TRBJ1-1; no definite D call. CDR1 and CDR2 (germline): MDHEN, SYDVKM. The germline V and J ends were trimmed by 5 bases and 5 bases, with 18 bases remaining between them. The CDR3 covers 15 residues.

The V call is TRBV25-1, the J call TRBJ1-2; D is unresolved. CDR1 and CDR2 from the germline V gene are MGHDK and SYGVNS. V was shortened by 5 bases and J by 6 bases, with 19 bases between the two germline ends. This CDR3 is built from 15 residues. CDR3 DNA: TGTGCCAGCAGTCTCTCTCTCACCGGGCAGGATGGCTACACCTTC. It translates to CASSLSLTGQDGYTF.

In its sample, this clonotype was seen a few times. One end of the junction does not line up with germline, which may come from a read error. This chain connects TRBV28 to TRBJ2-1; 16 bases line up with TRBD2. The CDR3 contains 15 residues. Germline V gene sequence: CDR1 MDHEN, CDR2 SYDVKM. This chain's CDR3 is CTSRTGTSGRALRFF. CDR3 sequence (DNA): TGTACCAGCAGAACCGGGACTAGCGGGAGGGCCTTGAGGTTCTTC.

Notes on this clonotype: This clone may be a read error of a much larger clone one base away. The chain is built from TRBV2 and TRBJ1-6; D may be TRBD1 (5 bases). The V gene's germline CDR1 is SNHLY and CDR2 FYNNEI. The CDR3 has 15 residues. The germline V and J ends were trimmed by 6 bases and 7 bases, with 16 bases remaining between them. Here the CDR3 DNA reads TGTGCCAGCAGGCCGCAGAAATCAGGGAATTCACCCCTCCACTTT. It yields the protein CASRPQKSGNSPLHF.

This clonotype has at least ten counts. The chain carries TRBV2 and TRBJ2-7; D remains ambiguous. Germline-derived CDR1 and CDR2 are SNHLY and FYNNEI. The CDR3 length is 10 residues. The V and J ends lost 4 bases and 5 bases respectively, with 3 bases between them. CDR3 residues: CASSVNEQYF. CDR3 coding DNA: TGTGCCAGCAGTGTAAACGAGCAGTACTTC.

The chain uses TRBV29-1 and TRBJ1-1, with TRBD1 matching 7 bases. The germline gives CDR1 SQVTM, CDR2 ANQGSEA. The CDR3 is made up of 16 amino acids. V trimming: 3 bases; J trimming: 2 bases; junction bases outside the gene matches: 12. CDR3 protein: CSVDYQTGPPNTEAFF. CDR3 nucleotides: TGCAGCGTTGATTATCAGACAGGGCCCCCCAACACTGAAGCTTTCTTT.

This clonotype was observed at least ten times. This sequence joins TRBV2 and TRBJ1-1, with a tentative D call TRBD1 (6 bases). Between the trimmed V and J ends, which lost 1 base and 5 bases, there was a span of 14 bases. The CDR3 extends over 15 amino acids. Germline V lookup: CDR1 SNHLY, CDR2 FYNNEI. For the CDR3, the DNA is TGTGCCAGCAGTGAAGACGGGGGCGTTAGGACTGAAGCTTTCTTT. Translated, it gives CASSEDGGVRTEAFF.

This clonotype was recorded many times. The chain carries TRBV28 and TRBJ1-1, with D possibly being TRBD1 (5 bases). The CDR3 extends over 13 amino acids. V was trimmed by 4 bases and J by 8 bases, leaving 14 bases between them. Germline CDR1 is MDHEN and CDR2 is SYDVKM. The CDR3 region is CASSSRPGGEAFF. The CDR3 region has the DNA TGTGCCAGCAGTTCCCGCCCGGGGGGGGAAGCTTTCTTT.

This clonotype was counted many times. V and J are TRBV25-1 and TRBJ1-2, with a tentative D call TRBD1 (5 bases). CDR3 length: 14 residues. Germline assignment: CDR1 MGHDK and CDR2 SYGVNS. The germline V and J ends were trimmed by 3 bases and 8 bases, with 16 bases remaining between them. CDR3 region: CASSDLGPGEGYTF. CDR3 nucleotides: TGTGCCAGCAGTGATTTGGGACCAGGAGAGGGCTACACCTTC.

This clonotype has at least ten counts. The CDR3 reads CASSFGDRDYEQYF. CDR3 sequence (DNA): TGTGCCAGCAGCTTCGGAGACAGGGACTACGAGCAGTACTTC. The J gene is TRBJ2-7, the V gene TRBV13, with 7 bases fitting TRBD1. The CDR3 is 14 amino acids. Germline CDR1 reads PRHDT; CDR2 reads FYEKMQ (reference sequence). V shed 3 bases and J 3 bases; nucleotides not matched to a gene: 5.

The CDR3 is CASSQVLTGELFF. CDR3 bases: TGTGCCAGCTCACAAGTCTTGACCGGGGAGCTGTTTTTT. The J gene is TRBJ2-2, the V gene TRBV18; D is unclear. The germline CDR1 and CDR2 sequences are KGHSH and LQKENI. The CDR3 spans 13 residues. V was trimmed by 4 bases and J by 5 bases, leaving 8 bases between them.

The V call is TRBV10-1, the J call TRBJ1-1, with D unclear. CDR3 length equals 13 residues. Per germline, CDR1 WNHNN and CDR2 SYGVQD (reference sequence). The germline V and J ends were trimmed by 0 bases and 4 bases, with 6 bases remaining between them. The CDR3 here is CASSESPATEAFF. The CDR3, as DNA: TGCGCCAGCAGTGAGTCGCCCGCCACTGAAGCTTTCTTT.

This clonotype was observed at least ten times. The chain is built from TRBV7-2 and TRBJ2-4; D could derive from TRBD1 or TRBD2 (5 bases each). The CDR3 is 14 residues long. V was cut by 5 bases and J by 0 bases, with 8 bases left in between. Germline V gene lookup returns CDR1 SGHTA and CDR2 FQGNSA. This chain's CDR3 is CASSPGLAKNIQYF. DNA of the CDR3: TGTGCCAGCAGCCCGGGGCTAGCCAAAAACATTCAGTACTTC.

The table lists this clonotype with many counts. The gene calls are TRBV28 and TRBJ1-2, with 7 bases lining up with TRBD1. This CDR3 has 15 amino acids. Germline trimming cut 1 base from V and 4 bases from J; bases unmatched to any gene: 6. Germline V lookup: CDR1 MDHEN, CDR2 SYDVKM. CDR3: CASSLYGTVLYGYTF. In DNA, the CDR3 is TGTGCCAGCAGTTTATATGGGACAGTGCTCTATGGCTACACCTTC.

This clonotype has just a few counts. V gene TRBV11-2 combines with J gene TRBJ2-1; D might be TRBD2 (5 bases). Germline CDR1 is SGHAT and CDR2 is FQNNGV. Trimming took 5 bases from V and 4 from J, leaving 12 bases between them. This CDR3 is built from 14 residues. The CDR3 spells CASSKREGYNEQFF. The CDR3, as DNA: TGTGCCAGCAGCAAGCGCGAGGGATACAATGAGCAGTTCTTC.

This clonotype was detected a few times. V gene TRBV15 combines with J gene TRBJ1-1; D unresolved. CDR1 and CDR2 (germline): LNHNV, YYDKDF (reference sequence). The CDR3 is 14 amino acids. The ends were cut back, 3 bases at V and 6 bases at J, with 14 bases in the middle. The CDR3 spells CATSSESRGPEAFF. CDR3 DNA: TGTGCCACCAGCAGTGAAAGTCGCGGTCCTGAAGCTTTCTTT.

The CDR3 loop reads CSVLIGQGGNQPQHF. The CDR3 DNA sequence: TGCAGCGTTTTGATCGGACAGGGAGGGAATCAGCCCCAGCATTTT. The V gene is TRBV29-1, the J gene TRBJ1-5; TRBD1 agrees at 8 bases. Looked up from germline, CDR1 is SQVTM and CDR2 is ANQGSEA. This CDR3 is built from 15 residues. The V and J ends lost 5 bases and 4 bases, in that order; junction bases with no gene match: 10.

This clonotype was found a few times. The chain has TRBV7-2 and TRBJ2-2; 8 positions agree with TRBD2. V gave up 8 bases and J gave up 6 bases; unmatched junction bases: 8. Germline V lookup: CDR1 SGHTA, CDR2 FQGNSA. The length of the CDR3 is 14 residues. The CDR3 spells CASFPTSVSGELFF. The CDR3 region has the DNA TGTGCCAGCTTTCCGACTAGCGTTTCCGGGGAGCTGTTTTTT.

The V call is TRBV3-1, the J call TRBJ2-6; 7 bases are a match to TRBD1. This CDR3 contains 16 residues. With V trimmed by 2 bases and J by 2 bases, 3 bases remained unmatched. In germline, CDR1 is LGHDT, CDR2 YNNKEL (reference sequence). This chain's CDR3 is CASSQFTGAGANVLTF. In DNA, the CDR3 is TGTGCCAGCAGCCAATTCACAGGGGCTGGGGCCAACGTCCTGACTTTC.

This clonotype was found many times. The V and J genes are TRBV7-2 and TRBJ2-7; 11 positions match TRBD2. CDR1 SGHTA and CDR2 FQGNSA come from the germline V gene. There are 15 residues in the CDR3. Trimming at V came to 3 bases and at J to 4 bases, leaving 5 bases not matched to a gene. The CDR3 coding sequence is TGTGCCAGCAGCTTTACTAGCGGGAGTCGTTACGAGCAGTACTTC. Translation: CASSFTSGSRYEQYF. Looking up the rest from reference TRBV7-2 and TRBJ2-7 gives the full variable domain: GAGVSQSPSNKVTEKGKDVELRCDPISGHTALYWYRQSLGQGLEFLIYFQGNSAPDKSGLPSDRFSAERTGGSVSTLTIQRTQQEDSAVYLCASSFTSGSRYEQYFGPGTRLTVT.

This clonotype has a handful of counts. The chain is built from TRBV4-3 and TRBJ2-5; D is uncertain. The CDR3 spans 14 residues. Germline lookup yields CDR1 LGHNA and CDR2 YSLEER. V lost 0 bases and J lost 1, with 6 bases in between. The DNA for the CDR3 is TGCGCCAGCAGCCAAGATGGGGTCCAAGAGACCCAGTACTTC. It specifies CASSQDGVQETQYF.

This clonotype was observed a few times. The rearrangement uses TRBV6-1 and TRBJ1-2; the D is unclear. The CDR3 extends over 13 amino acids. V lost 8 bases to trimming and J lost 4 bases, with 14 bases between them. Germline CDR1 MNHNS, CDR2 SASEGT. CDR3 DNA: TGTGCCAGCGGCCCCCAATCAGGCTATGGCTACACCTTC. Translation gives CASGPQSGYGYTF.

There are a few counts of this clonotype. This rearrangement joins TRBV11-2 to TRBJ2-1, with D perhaps being TRBD1 or TRBD2 (6 bases each). The V gene lost 1 base and the J gene lost 3 bases, with 10 bases spanning the gap. The CDR3 has 15 amino acids. The V gene's germline CDR1 is SGHAT and CDR2 FQNNGV. For the CDR3, the DNA is TGTGCCAGCAGCTTAGGAGGGGGACTCTACAATGAGCAGTTCTTC. Encoded protein: CASSLGGGLYNEQFF.

This clonotype was counted a few times. The rearrangement links TRBV25-1 to TRBJ1-2; 8 bases map to TRBD1. Germline V gene sequence: CDR1 MGHDK, CDR2 SYGVNS. This CDR3 region has 15 residues. With V trimmed by 6 bases and J by 3 bases, 9 bases remained unmatched. The CDR3 loop reads CASSGLMGQDYGYTF. CDR3 coding DNA: TGTGCCAGCAGCGGGTTAATGGGACAGGACTATGGCTACACCTTC.